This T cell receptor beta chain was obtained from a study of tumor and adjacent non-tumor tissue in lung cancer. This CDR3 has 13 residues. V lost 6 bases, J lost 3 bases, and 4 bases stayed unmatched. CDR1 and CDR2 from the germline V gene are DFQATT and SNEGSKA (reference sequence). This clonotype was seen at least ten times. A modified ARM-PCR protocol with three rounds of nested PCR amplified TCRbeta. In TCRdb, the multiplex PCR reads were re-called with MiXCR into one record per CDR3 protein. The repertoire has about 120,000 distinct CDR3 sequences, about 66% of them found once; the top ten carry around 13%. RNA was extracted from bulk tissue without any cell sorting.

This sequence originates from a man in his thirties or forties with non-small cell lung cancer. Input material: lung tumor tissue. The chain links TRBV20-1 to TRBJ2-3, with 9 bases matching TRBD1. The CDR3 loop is CSATGQGTDTQYF. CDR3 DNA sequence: TGCAGTGCCACGGGACAGGGAACAGATACGCAGTATTTT.